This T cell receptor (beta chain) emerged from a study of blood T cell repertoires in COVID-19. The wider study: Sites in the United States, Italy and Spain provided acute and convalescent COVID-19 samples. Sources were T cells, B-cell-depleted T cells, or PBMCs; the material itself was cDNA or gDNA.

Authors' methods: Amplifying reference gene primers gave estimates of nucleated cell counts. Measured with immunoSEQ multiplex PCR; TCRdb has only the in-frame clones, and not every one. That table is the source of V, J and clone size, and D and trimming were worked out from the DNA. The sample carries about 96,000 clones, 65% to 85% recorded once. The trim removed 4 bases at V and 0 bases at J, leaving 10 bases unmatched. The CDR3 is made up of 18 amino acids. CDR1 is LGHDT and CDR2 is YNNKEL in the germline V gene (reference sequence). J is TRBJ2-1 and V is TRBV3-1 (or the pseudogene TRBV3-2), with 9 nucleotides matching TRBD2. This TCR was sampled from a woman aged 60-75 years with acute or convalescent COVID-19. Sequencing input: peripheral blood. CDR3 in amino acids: CASSPYSGGDSSYNEQFF. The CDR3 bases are TGTGCCAGCAGCCCTTATAGCGGGGGCGATAGCTCCTACAATGAGCAGTTCTTC.